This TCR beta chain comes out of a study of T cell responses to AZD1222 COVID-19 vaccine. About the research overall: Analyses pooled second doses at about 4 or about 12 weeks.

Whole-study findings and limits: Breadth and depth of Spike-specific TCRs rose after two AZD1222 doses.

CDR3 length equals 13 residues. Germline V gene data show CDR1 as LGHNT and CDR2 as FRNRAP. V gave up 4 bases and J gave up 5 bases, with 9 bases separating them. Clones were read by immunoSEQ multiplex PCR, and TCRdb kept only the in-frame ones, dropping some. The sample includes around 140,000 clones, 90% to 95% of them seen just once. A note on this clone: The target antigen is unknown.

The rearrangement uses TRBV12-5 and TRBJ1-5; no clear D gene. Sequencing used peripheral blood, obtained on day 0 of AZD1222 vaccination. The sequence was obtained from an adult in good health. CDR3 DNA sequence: TGTGCTAGTGGTTCGCTACCTGATCAGCCCCAGCATTTT. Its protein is CASGSLPDQPQHF.